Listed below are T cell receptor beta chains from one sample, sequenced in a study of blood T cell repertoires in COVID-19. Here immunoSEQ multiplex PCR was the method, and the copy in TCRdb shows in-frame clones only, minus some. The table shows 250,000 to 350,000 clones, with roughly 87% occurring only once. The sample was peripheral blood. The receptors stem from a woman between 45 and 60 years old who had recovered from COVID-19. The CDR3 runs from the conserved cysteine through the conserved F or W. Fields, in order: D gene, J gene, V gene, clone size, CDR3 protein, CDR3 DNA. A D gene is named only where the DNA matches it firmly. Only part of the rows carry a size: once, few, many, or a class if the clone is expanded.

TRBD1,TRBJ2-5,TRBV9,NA,CASSTGGNPVETQYF,TGTGCCAGCAGCACAGGGGGTAACCCTGTAGAGACCCAGTACTTC
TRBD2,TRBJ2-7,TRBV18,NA,CASSPSSGSSYEQYF,TGTGCCAGCTCACCCTCTAGCGGGAGTTCCTACGAGCAGTACTTC
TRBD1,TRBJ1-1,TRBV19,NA,CATRQGSTEAFF,TGTGCCACTCGACAGGGAAGTACTGAAGCTTTCTTT
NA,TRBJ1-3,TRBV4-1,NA,CASSRREGNAIYF,TGCGCCAGCAGCCGCAGGGAGGGAAACGCCATATATTTT
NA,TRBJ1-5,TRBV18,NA,CASSPAQGGNQPQHF,TGTGCCAGCTCACCAGCACAGGGAGGCAATCAGCCCCAGCATTTT
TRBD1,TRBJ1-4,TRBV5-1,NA,CASSLRDSGGKLFF,TGCGCCAGCAGCTTGCGGGACTCAGGGGGAAAACTGTTTTTT
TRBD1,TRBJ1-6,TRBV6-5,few,CASGGQGESPLHF,TGTGCCAGCGGAGGACAGGGGGAATCACCCCTCCACTTT
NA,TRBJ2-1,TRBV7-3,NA,CASSLGGGYYNEQFF,TGTGCCAGCAGCTTAGGCGGGGGCTATTACAATGAGCAGTTCTTC
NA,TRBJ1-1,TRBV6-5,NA,CASSYLDGGRTEAFF,TGTGCCAGCAGTTACCTTGACGGGGGGAGGACTGAAGCTTTCTTT
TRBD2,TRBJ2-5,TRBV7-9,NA,CASSRDSIGGSETQYF,TGTGCCAGCAGCCGGGACTCCATCGGCGGGAGTGAGACCCAGTACTTC
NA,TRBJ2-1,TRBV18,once,CASSPSLSSYNEQFF,TGTGCCAGCTCACCCTCCCTGAGCTCCTACAATGAGCAGTTCTTC
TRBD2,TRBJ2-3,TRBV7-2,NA,CASSYKRGPSGSSTDTQYF,TGTGCCAGCAGCTACAAGCGGGGCCCTAGCGGGTCTAGCACAGATACGCAGTATTTT
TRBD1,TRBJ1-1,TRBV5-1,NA,CASSPIVGQMNTEAFF,TGCGCCAGCAGCCCAATAGTGGGACAGATGAACACTGAAGCTTTCTTT
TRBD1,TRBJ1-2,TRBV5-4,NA,CASSWDRDYGYTF,TGTGCCAGCAGCTGGGACAGGGACTATGGCTACACCTTC
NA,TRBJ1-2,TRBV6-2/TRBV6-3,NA,CASSSRTGSFNYGYTF,TGTGCCAGCAGCTCCCGAACAGGGTCCTTTAACTATGGCTACACCTTC
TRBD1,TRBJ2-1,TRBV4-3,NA,CASSQADRGVDEQFF,TGCGCCAGCAGCCAAGCGGACAGGGGTGTGGATGAGCAGTTCTTC
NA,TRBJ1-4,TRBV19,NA,CASSTTGTYNEKLFF,TGTGCCAGTAGTACCACCGGGACATACAATGAAAAACTGTTTTTT
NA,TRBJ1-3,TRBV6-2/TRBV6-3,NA,CASSYGRTRSGNTIYF,TGTGCCAGCAGTTACGGCCGGACACGCTCTGGAAACACCATATATTTT
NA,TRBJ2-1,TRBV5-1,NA,CASSLKSEATQFF,TGCGCCAGCAGCTTGAAATCTGAGGCGACGCAGTTCTTC
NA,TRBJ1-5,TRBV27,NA,CASSPGTLSNQPQHF,TGTGCCAGCAGTCCTGGGACACTTAGCAATCAGCCCCAGCATTTT
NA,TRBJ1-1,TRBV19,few,CASTSTPGYREAFF,TGTGCCAGTACCAGTACCCCGGGGTATCGCGAAGCTTTCTTT
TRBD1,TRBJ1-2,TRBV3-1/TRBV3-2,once,CASSQRGRGYYGYTF,TGTGCCAGCAGCCAGAGGGGCAGGGGGTACTATGGCTACACCTTC
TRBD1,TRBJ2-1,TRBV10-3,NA,CAISESGGSYNEQFF,TGTGCCATCAGTGAATCAGGGGGCTCCTACAATGAGCAGTTCTTC
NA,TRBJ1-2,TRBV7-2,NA,CASSLDFWGHRF,TGTGCCAGCAGCTTAGACTTTTGGGGACATCGCTTC
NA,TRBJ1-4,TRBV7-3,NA,CASSLTGATNEKLFF,TGTGCCAGCAGCTTAACAGGAGCAACTAATGAAAAACTGTTTTTT
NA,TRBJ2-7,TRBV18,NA,CASSPSRDEQYF,TGTGCCAGCTCACCTTCCCGGGACGAGCAGTACTTC
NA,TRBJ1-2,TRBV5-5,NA,CASSSGADYGYTF,TGTGCCAGCAGCTCAGGGGCGGACTATGGCTACACCTTC
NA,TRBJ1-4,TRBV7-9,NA,CASSPPGGRVSEKLFF,TGTGCCAGCAGCCCTCCGGGGGGGCGAGTCAGTGAAAAACTGTTTTTT
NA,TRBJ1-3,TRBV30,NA,CAWGGGAVTGNTIYF,TGTGCCTGGGGGGGTGGGGCAGTCACTGGAAACACCATATATTTT
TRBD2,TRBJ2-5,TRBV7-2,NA,CASSPWTSGMETQYF,TGTGCCAGCAGCCCCTGGACTAGCGGGATGGAGACCCAGTACTTC
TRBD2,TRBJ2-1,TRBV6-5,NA,CASKPGLALYNEQFF,TGTGCCAGCAAACCGGGACTAGCTCTCTACAATGAGCAGTTCTTC
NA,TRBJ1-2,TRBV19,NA,CASSIVGGAQLYGYTF,TGTGCCAGTAGTATAGTTGGAGGGGCCCAACTCTATGGCTACACCTTC
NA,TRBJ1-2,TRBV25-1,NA,CASSPVRVNYGYTF,TGTGCCAGCAGCCCTGTGAGAGTTAACTATGGCTACACCTTC
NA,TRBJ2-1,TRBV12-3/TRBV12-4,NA,CASSRVGNEQFF,TGTGCCAGCAGTCGGGTGGGCAATGAGCAGTTCTTC
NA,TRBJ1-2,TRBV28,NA,CASSLPHSGGRRGYTF,TGTGCCAGCAGTCTACCCCATTCCGGGGGGCGACGAGGCTACACCTTC
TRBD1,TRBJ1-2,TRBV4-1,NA,CASSPGQGRNYGYTF,TGCGCCAGCAGCCCGGGACAGGGCCGAAACTATGGCTACACCTTC
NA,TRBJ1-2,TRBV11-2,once,CASSLIQTYGYTF,TGTGCCAGCAGCTTAATACAGACCTATGGCTACACCTTC
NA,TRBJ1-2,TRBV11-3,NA,CASSLDPGTYYGYTF,TGTGCCAGCAGCTTAGATCCAGGAACCTACTATGGCTACACCTTC
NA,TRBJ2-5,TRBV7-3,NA,CASSLTGTRETQYF,TGTGCCAGCAGCTTAACAGGGACAAGAGAGACCCAGTACTTC
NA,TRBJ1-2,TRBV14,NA,CASSQGQSYGYTF,TGTGCCAGCAGCCAAGGACAGAGCTATGGCTACACCTTC
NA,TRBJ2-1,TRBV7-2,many,CASSQSSRTSRLEQFF,TGTGCCAGCAGCCAAAGCTCCCGGACTTCCCGATTAGAGCAGTTCTTC
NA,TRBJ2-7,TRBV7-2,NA,CASSLDRTSSYEQYF,TGTGCCAGCAGCTTAGACAGGACGAGCTCCTACGAGCAGTACTTC
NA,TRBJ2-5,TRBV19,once,CASSPGVGETQYF,TGTGCCAGTAGCCCGGGGGTGGGAGAGACCCAGTACTTC
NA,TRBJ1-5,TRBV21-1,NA,CASRMGGDQPQHF,TGTGCCAGCAGGATGGGGGGGGATCAGCCCCAGCATTTT
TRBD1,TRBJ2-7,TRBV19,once,CASSIPGQGTYEQYF,TGTGCCAGTAGTATTCCGGGACAGGGGACCTACGAGCAGTACTTC
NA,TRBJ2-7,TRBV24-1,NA,CATTWASSYEQYF,TGTGCCACCACGTGGGCCAGCTCCTACGAGCAGTACTTC
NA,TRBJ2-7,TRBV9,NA,CASSPSQDYYEQYF,TGTGCCAGCAGCCCCAGCCAAGACTACTACGAGCAGTACTTC
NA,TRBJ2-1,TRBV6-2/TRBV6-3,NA,CASSYNSKRLAYNEQFF,TGTGCCAGCAGTTACAACTCTAAAAGGCTAGCCTACAATGAGCAGTTCTTC
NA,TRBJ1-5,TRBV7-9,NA,CASSYEGDQPQHF,TGTGCCAGCAGCTACGAGGGGGATCAGCCCCAGCATTTT
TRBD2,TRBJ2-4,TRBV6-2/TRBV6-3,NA,CASSYTSGRSAKNIQYF,TGTGCCAGCAGTTATACTAGCGGGAGGTCGGCCAAAAACATTCAGTACTTC
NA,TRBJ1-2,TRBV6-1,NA,CASSELGRTGGYGYTF,TGTGCCAGCAGTGAACTCGGGCGGACCGGGGGCTATGGCTACACCTTC